The sequence of this T cell receptor (beta chain) was determined in a study of T cells expressing NK-cell markers. Germline CDR1 is SGHAT and CDR2 is FQDESV (reference sequence). The CDR3 totals 18 residues. Libraries used 5'RACE template switching adding universal primer site and UMIs. TCRdb reworked the 5' RACE reads into one entry per CDR3 protein, no DNA. This sample contains a few hundred thousand distinct CDR3 sequences. The chain joins TRBV11-1 to TRBJ2-2; TCRdb returns TRBD1, unconfirmable since there is no DNA. The specimen sequenced was blood T cells: a sorted CD56 or NKG2C T cell subset, CD4+ or CD8+ T cells, or bulk PBMC T cells (not recorded which). This clonotype was obtained from a man between 18 and 69 years old in good health. The CDR3 sequence is CASSSPGTLKLPTGELFF. Variable domain in full (rest from reference TRBV11-1 and TRBJ2-2): EAEVAQSPRYKITEKSQAVAFWCDPISGHATLYWYRQILGQGPELLVQFQDESVVDDSQLPKDRFSAERLKGVDSTLKIQPAELGDSAMYLCASSSPGTLKLPTGELFFGEGSRLTVL.